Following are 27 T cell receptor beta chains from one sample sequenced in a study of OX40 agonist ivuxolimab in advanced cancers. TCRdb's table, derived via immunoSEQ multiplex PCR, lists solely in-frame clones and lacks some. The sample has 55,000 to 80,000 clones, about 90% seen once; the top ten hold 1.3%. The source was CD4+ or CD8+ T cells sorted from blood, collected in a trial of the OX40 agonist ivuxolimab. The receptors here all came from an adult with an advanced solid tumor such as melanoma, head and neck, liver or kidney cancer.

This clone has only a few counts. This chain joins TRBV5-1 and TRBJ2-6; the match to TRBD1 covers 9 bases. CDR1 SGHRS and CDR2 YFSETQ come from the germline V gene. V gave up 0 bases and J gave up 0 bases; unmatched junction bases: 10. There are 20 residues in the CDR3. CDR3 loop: CASSLANRGQTTSGANVLTF. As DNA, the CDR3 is TGCGCCAGCAGCTTGGCGAACAGGGGGCAAACAACCTCTGGGGCCAACGTCCTGACTTTC.

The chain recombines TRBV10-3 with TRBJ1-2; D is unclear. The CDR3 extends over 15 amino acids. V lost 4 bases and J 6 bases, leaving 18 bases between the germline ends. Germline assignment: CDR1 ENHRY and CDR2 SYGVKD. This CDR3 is CAISAGLTGKNGYTF. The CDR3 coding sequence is TGTGCCATCAGTGCGGGCCTGACTGGGAAGAATGGCTACACCTTC.

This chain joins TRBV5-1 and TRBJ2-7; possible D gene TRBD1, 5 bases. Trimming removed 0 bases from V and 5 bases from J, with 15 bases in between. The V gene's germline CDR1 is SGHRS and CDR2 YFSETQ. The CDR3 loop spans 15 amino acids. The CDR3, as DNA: TGCGCCAGCAGCTTGGGACAGATCATTATGGACGAGCAGTACTTC. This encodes CASSLGQIIMDEQYF.

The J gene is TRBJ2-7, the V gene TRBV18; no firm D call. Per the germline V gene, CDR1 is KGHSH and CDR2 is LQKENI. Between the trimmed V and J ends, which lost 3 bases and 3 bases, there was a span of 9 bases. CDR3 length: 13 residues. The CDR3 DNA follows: TGTGCCAGCTCACCTGCGGTGGTCTACGAGCAGTACTTC. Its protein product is CASSPAVVYEQYF.

The CDR3 region is CASGAVRTYNEQFF. The CDR3 region has the DNA TGCGCCAGCGGGGCAGTCAGGACCTACAATGAGCAGTTCTTC. This chain uses TRBV10-2 with TRBJ2-1; TRBD1 is a possible D gene (5 bases). The CDR3 is 14 residues long. Germline-derived CDR1 and CDR2 are WSHSY and SAAADI. Trimming cost V 8 bases and J 2 bases, with 13 bases left between them.

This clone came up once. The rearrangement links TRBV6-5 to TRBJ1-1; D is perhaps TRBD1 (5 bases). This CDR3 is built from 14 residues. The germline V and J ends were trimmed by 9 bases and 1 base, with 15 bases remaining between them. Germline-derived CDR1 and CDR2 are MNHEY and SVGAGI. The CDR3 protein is CASKPGLTNTEAFF. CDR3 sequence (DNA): TGTGCCAGTAAACCGGGACTTACGAACACTGAAGCTTTCTTT.

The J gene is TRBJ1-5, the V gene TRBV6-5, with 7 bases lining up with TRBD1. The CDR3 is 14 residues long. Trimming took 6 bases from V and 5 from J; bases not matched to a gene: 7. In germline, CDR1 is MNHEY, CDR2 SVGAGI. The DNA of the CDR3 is TGTGCCAGCAGCAGGGGGGACACCTATCAGCCCCAGCATTTT. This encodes CASSRGDTYQPQHF.

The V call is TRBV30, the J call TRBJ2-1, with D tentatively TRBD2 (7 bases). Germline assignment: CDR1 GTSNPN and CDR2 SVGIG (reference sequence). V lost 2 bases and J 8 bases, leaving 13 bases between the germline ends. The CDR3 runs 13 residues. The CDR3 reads CAWSLPGGYEQFF. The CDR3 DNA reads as TGTGCCTGGAGTCTCCCGGGGGGCTATGAGCAGTTCTTC.

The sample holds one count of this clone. The CDR3 region has the DNA TGTGCCAGCAGTCTTGACCCCTCTGGAAACACCATATATTTT. Protein product: CASSLDPSGNTIYF. V usage is TRBV5-4 and J usage is TRBJ1-3; D unresolved. The CDR3 loop spans 14 amino acids. Trimming pared 5 bases from V and 0 bases from J, leaving 9 bases between. Germline V gene sequence: CDR1 SGHNT, CDR2 YYREEE (reference sequence).

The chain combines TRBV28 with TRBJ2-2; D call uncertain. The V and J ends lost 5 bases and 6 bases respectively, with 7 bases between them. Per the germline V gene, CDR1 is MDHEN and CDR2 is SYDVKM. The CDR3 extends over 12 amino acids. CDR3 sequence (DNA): TGTGCCAGCAGTCAGGTGGCCGGGGAGCTGTTTTTT. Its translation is CASSQVAGELFF. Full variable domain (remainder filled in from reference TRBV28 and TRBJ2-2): DVKVTQSSRYLVKRTGEKVFLECVQDMDHENMFWYRQDPGLGLRLIYFSYDVKMKEKGDIPEGYSVSREKKERFSLILESASTNQTSMYLCASSQVAGELFFGEGSRLTVL.

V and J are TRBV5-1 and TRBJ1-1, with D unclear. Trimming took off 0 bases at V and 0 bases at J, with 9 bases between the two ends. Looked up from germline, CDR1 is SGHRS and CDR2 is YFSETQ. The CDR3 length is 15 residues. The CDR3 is CASSLGNSMNTEAFF. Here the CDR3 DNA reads TGCGCCAGCAGCTTGGGGAACAGCATGAACACTGAAGCTTTCTTT. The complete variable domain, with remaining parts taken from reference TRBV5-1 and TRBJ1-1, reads KAGVTQTPRYLIKTRGQQVTLSCSPISGHRSVSWYQQTPGQGLQFLFEYFSETQRNKGNFPGRFSGRQFSNSRSEMNVSTLELGDSALYLCASSLGNSMNTEAFFGQGTRLTVV.

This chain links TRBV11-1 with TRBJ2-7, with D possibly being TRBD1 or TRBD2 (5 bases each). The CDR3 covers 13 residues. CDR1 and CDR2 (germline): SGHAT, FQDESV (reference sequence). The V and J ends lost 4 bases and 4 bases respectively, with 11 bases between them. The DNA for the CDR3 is TGTGCCAGCAGCTCGGGACGGCTTTACGAGCAGTACTTC. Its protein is CASSSGRLYEQYF.

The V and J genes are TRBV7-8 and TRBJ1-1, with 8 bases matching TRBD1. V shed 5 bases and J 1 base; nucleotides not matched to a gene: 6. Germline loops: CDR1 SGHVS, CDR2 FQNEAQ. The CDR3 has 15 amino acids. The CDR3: CASSRDRGWNTEAFF. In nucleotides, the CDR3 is TGTGCCAGCAGCCGAGACAGGGGTTGGAACACTGAAGCTTTCTTT. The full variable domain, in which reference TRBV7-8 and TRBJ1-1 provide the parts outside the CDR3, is GAGVSQSPRYKVAKRGQDVALRCDPISGHVSLFWYQQALGQGPEFLTYFQNEAQLDKSGLPSDRFFAERPEGSVSTLKIQRTQQEDSAVYLCASSRDRGWNTEAFFGQGTRLTVV.

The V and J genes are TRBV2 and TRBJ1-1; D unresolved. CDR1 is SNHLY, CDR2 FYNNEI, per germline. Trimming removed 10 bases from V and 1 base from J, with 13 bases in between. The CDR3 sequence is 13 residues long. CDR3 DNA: TGTGCCACCACCGTAGACGCGAACACTGAAGCTTTCTTT. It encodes CATTVDANTEAFF.

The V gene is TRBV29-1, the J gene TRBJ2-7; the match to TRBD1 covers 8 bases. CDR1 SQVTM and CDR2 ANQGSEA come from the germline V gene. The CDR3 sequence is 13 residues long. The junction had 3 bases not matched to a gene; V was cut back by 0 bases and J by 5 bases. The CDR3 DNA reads TGCAGCGTTGAAGACCAGGGGGCCAACGAGCAGTACTTC. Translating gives CSVEDQGANEQYF.

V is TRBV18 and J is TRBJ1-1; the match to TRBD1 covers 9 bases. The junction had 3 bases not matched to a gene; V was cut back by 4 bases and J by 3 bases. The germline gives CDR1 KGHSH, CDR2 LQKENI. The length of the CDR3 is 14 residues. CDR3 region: CASSQGQGYTEAFF. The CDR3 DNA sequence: TGTGCCAGCTCACAAGGACAGGGGTACACTGAAGCTTTCTTT. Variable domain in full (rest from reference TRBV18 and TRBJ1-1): NAGVMQNPRHLVRRRGQEARLRCSPMKGHSHVYWYRQLPEEGLKFMVYLQKENIIDESGMPKERFSAEFPKEGPSILRIQQVVRGDSAAYFCASSQGQGYTEAFFGQGTRLTVV.

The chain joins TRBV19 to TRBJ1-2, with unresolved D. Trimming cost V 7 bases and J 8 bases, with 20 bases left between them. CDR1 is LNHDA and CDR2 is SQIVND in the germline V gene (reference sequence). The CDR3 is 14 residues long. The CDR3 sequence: CASTSLSRADGYTF. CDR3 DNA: TGTGCCAGTACCTCATTGAGTCGGGCGGACGGCTACACCTTC.

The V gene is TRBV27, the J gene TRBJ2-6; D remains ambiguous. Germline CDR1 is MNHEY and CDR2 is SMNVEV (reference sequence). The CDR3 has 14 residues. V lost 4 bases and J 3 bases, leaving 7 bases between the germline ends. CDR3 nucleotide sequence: TGTGCCAGCAGTTCTCGGGTTGGGGCCAACGTCCTGACTTTC. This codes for CASSSRVGANVLTF.

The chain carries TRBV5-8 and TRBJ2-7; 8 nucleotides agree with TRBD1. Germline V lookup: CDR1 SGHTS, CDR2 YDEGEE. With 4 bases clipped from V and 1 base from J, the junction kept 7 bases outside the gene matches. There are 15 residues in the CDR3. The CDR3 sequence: CASSPGDRRSYEQYF. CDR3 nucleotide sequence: TGTGCCAGCAGCCCGGGGGACAGGCGGTCCTACGAGCAGTACTTC.

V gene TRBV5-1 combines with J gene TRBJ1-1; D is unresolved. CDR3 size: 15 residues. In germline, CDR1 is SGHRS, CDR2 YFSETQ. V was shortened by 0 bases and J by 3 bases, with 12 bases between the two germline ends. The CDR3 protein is CASSLGTDRYTEAFF. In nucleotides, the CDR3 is TGCGCCAGCAGCTTGGGAACCGATAGATACACTGAAGCTTTCTTT.

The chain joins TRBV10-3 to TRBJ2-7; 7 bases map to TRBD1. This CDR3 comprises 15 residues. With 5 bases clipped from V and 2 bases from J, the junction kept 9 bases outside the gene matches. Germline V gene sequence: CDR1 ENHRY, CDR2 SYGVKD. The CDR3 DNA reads TGTGCCATCAGTCCCAGACAGGGCCTTACCTACGAGCAGTACTTC. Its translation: CAISPRQGLTYEQYF.

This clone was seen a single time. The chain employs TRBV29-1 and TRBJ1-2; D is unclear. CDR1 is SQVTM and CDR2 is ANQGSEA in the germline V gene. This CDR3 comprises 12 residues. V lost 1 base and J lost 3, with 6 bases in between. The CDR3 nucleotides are TGCAGCGTTGAAGGCAGAGACTATGGCTACACCTTC. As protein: CSVEGRDYGYTF.

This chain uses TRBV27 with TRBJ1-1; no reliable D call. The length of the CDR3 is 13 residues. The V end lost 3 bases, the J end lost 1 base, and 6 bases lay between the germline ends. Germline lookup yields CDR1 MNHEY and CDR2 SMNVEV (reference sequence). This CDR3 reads CASSFSPNTEAFF. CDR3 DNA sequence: TGTGCCAGCAGTTTTTCTCCGAACACTGAAGCTTTCTTT.

CDR3 coding DNA: TGTGCCAGCAGCTCCCTCGGAGAAAAACTGTTTTTT. It translates to CASSSLGEKLFF. The chain joins TRBV6-5 to TRBJ1-4; D gene uncertain. Trimming took off 6 bases at V and 8 bases at J, with 10 bases between the two ends. CDR1 is MNHEY, CDR2 SVGAGI, per germline. The CDR3 has 12 amino acids.

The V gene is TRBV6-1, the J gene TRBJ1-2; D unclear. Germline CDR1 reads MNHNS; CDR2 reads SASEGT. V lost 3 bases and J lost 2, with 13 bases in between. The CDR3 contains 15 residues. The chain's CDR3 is CASSDPWGRNYGYTF. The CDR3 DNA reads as TGTGCCAGCAGTGACCCATGGGGTAGGAACTATGGCTACACCTTC.

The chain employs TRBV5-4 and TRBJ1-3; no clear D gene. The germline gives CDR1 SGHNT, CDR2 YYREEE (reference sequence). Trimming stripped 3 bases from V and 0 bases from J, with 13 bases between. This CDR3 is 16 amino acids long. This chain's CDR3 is CASSSLSGISGNTIYF. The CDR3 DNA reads TGTGCCAGCAGCTCCCTGAGCGGGATCTCTGGAAACACCATATATTTT.

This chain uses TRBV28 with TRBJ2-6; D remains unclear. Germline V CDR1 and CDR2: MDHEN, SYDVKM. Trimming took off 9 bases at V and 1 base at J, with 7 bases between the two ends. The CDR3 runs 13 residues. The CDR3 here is CASLLSGANVLTF. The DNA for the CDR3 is TGTGCCAGTTTATTGTCTGGGGCCAACGTCCTGACTTTC. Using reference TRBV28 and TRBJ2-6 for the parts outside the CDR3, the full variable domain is DVKVTQSSRYLVKRTGEKVFLECVQDMDHENMFWYRQDPGLGLRLIYFSYDVKMKEKGDIPEGYSVSREKKERFSLILESASTNQTSMYLCASLLSGANVLTFGAGSRLTVL.